The 19 T cell receptor beta chains reported below all come from one sample, sequenced in a study of blood T cells in healthy people across ages (dated by TCRdb to 2013 to 2016). The library was made by 5' RACE. The sequencer listed for this sample is Illumina HiSeq 2500. The second PCR ran for roughly 6 to 11 cycles and used a J-beta primer mix along with a sample-barcoded 5' primer. The raw public data were reprocessed by TCRdb itself: fastp quality trimming at Q25, MiXCR clonotype calling, in-frame beta chains only. Entries are consolidated by CDR3 protein sequence, retaining the most common genes and DNA. This sample is represented by about 1.4 million distinct CDR3 sequences; around 59% of them were singletons. Roughly 6.3% of the sample rests with the top ten. What was sequenced was blood. These TCRs come from a man aged 18 to 30 in good health.

This clonotype was recorded once. The rearrangement joins TRBV4-2 to TRBJ1-2; 9 nucleotides match TRBD1. V was pared by 3 bases and J by 4 bases, with 18 bases of the junction left unmatched. Germline V CDR1 and CDR2: LGHNA, YNFKEQ. The CDR3 loop spans 19 amino acids. CDR3: CASSHLPPGTGLRSYGYTF. DNA of the CDR3: TGTGCCAGCAGCCACCTCCCGCCCGGGACAGGGTTGAGGAGCTATGGCTACACCTTC.

The sample holds one count of this clonotype. Here the CDR3 reads CASSRTAVPPLHF. CDR3 in DNA: TGTGCCAGCAGTAGGACCGCTGTACCACCCCTCCACTTT. The chain uses TRBV6-2 or TRBV6-3 and TRBJ1-6; D gene ambiguous. The V gene lost 5 bases and the J gene lost 11 bases, with 13 bases spanning the gap. The CDR3 loop spans 13 amino acids. Germline CDR1 MNHEY, CDR2 SVGEGT.

The chain joins TRBV27 to TRBJ2-3; D not certain. V lost 7 bases to trimming and J lost 0 bases, with 8 bases between them. The CDR3 totals 13 residues. CDR1 is MNHEY, CDR2 SMNVEV, per germline (reference sequence). Here the CDR3 DNA reads TGTGCCAGCAAGGCATGGAGCACAGATACGCAGTATTTT. It translates to CASKAWSTDTQYF.

With respect to this clonotype: This may be a read error: a much more frequent sequence differs by one nucleotide. The chain links TRBV3-1 to TRBJ2-5; D is unresolved. In germline, CDR1 is LGHDT, CDR2 YNNKEL (reference sequence). V lost 0 bases and J lost 6, with 5 bases in between. This CDR3 is 12 amino acids long. CDR3 nucleotide sequence: TGTGCCAGCAGCCAAGAGGGGAAGACCCAGTACTTC. Translated: CASSQEGKTQYF.

The chain recombines TRBV11-2 with TRBJ2-2; 9 nucleotides line up with TRBD1. Trimming took 5 bases from V and 9 from J; bases not matched to a gene: 7. The CDR3 has 14 amino acids. Germline V lookup: CDR1 SGHAT, CDR2 FQNNGV. CDR3 sequence (DNA): TGTGCCAGCAGCCCGGAACAGGGGGCATGGGAGCTGTTTTTT. Translated, it gives CASSPEQGAWELFF. Drawing the rest from reference TRBV11-2 and TRBJ2-2, the complete variable domain is EAGVAQSPRYKIIEKRQSVAFWCNPISGHATLYWYQQILGQGPKLLIQFQNNGVVDDSQLPKDRFSAERLKGVDSTLKIQPAKLEDSAVYLCASSPEQGAWELFFGEGSRLTVL.

This clonotype was seen a few times. The chain employs TRBV4-2 and TRBJ2-3, with D unclear. The germline V and J ends were trimmed by 0 bases and 1 base, with 11 bases remaining between them. From germline, CDR1 is LGHNA and CDR2 YNFKEQ. The CDR3 extends over 16 amino acids. The CDR3 coding sequence is TGTGCCAGCAGCCAAGACGGGCCTAGGGGCACAGATACGCAGTATTTT. Translated: CASSQDGPRGTDTQYF.

Points on this clonotype: Compared with germline, one end of the junction differs, possibly owing to a read error. V is TRBV7-9 and J is TRBJ2-7, with D possibly being TRBD1 (6 bases). The CDR3 sequence is 15 residues long. Per the germline V gene, CDR1 is SEHNR and CDR2 is FQNEAQ (reference sequence). The CDR3 bases are TGTGCCTGCAGCTTAGGATTAGGCCAGGGGTATGACCAGTACTTC. Translation: CACSLGLGQGYDQYF.

The chain carries TRBV24-1 and TRBJ2-7; 8 bases are shared with TRBD2. This CDR3 region has 20 residues. The V segment lost 3 bases and the J segment 2 bases; nucleotides outside the gene matches: 20. CDR1 is KGHDR and CDR2 is SFDVKD in the germline V gene. CDR3 nucleotide sequence: TGTGCCACCAGTGATCTAGATGCCAGCGGGAGCCTACCTGGGGCCTACGAGCAGTACTTC. Its protein product is CATSDLDASGSLPGAYEQYF.

The V call is TRBV4-3, the J call TRBJ2-5, with 7 bases identical to TRBD2. CDR1 and CDR2 (germline): LGHNA, YSLEER. CDR3 length: 15 residues. V lost 4 bases, J lost 0 bases, and 5 bases stayed unmatched. CDR3 nucleotides: TGCGCCAGCAGCCCGGGACTACAGTACCAAGAGACCCAGTACTTC. Translation gives CASSPGLQYQETQYF.

V is TRBV27 and J is TRBJ1-1, with 8 bases fitting TRBD1. Trimming cost V 4 bases and J 1 base; bases outside gene matches: 5. Germline CDR1 is MNHEY and CDR2 is SMNVEV (reference sequence). The CDR3 runs 15 residues. The CDR3 is CASSSWTGRNTEAFF. CDR3 DNA sequence: TGTGCCAGCAGTTCGTGGACAGGGCGGAACACTGAAGCTTTCTTT.

The chain combines TRBV11-1 with TRBJ2-4; D is undetermined. The CDR3 spans 12 residues. Germline loops: CDR1 SGHAT, CDR2 FQDESV (reference sequence). Between the trimmed V and J ends, which lost 1 base and 10 bases, there was a span of 8 bases. The DNA for the CDR3 is TGTGCCAGCAGCTTAGACCCCCGTATTCAGTACTTC. Its protein is CASSLDPRIQYF.

This chain links TRBV29-1 with TRBJ2-5, with TRBD2 identical over 14 bases. V gave up 6 bases and J gave up 7 bases; unmatched junction bases: 10. CDR3 length: 15 residues. The V gene's germline CDR1 is SQVTM and CDR2 ANQGSEA. The CDR3, as DNA: TGCAGCGTCAAAGGGACTAGCGGGGGCCTTGGGACCCAGTACTTC. Amino acid sequence: CSVKGTSGGLGTQYF.

The V gene is TRBV4-1, the J gene TRBJ2-7; no definite D call. Germline V gene sequence: CDR1 MGHRA, CDR2 YSYEKL. The V gene lost 3 bases and the J gene lost 7 bases, with 10 bases spanning the gap. This CDR3 has 12 amino acids. CDR3 protein: CASSQLRNEQYF. The CDR3 DNA reads as TGCGCCAGCAGCCAGTTAAGAAATGAGCAGTACTTC.

This clonotype appeared a single time. V gene TRBV5-6 combines with J gene TRBJ1-5, with D perhaps TRBD1 (5 bases). The CDR3 has 15 residues. The germline CDR1 and CDR2 sequences are SGHDT and YYEEEE. The ends were cut back, 6 bases at V and 1 base at J, with 14 bases in the middle. The CDR3 sequence is CASNVWGGSNQPQHF. The CDR3 DNA is TGTGCCAGCAACGTATGGGGCGGGAGCAATCAGCCCCAGCATTTT.

The chain is built from TRBV6-5 and TRBJ2-1; 7 bases map to TRBD1. The CDR3 runs 13 residues. Per the germline V gene, CDR1 is MNHEY and CDR2 is SVGAGI. V trimming: 11 bases; J trimming: 8 bases; junction bases outside the gene matches: 12. CDR3: CAYRDRGQDEQFF. The DNA of the CDR3 is TGTGCCTACCGGGACAGAGGGCAGGATGAGCAGTTCTTC.

The chain has TRBV7-9 and TRBJ1-1; D remains ambiguous. V was trimmed by 0 bases and J by 3 bases, leaving 8 bases between them. The germline gives CDR1 SEHNR, CDR2 FQNEAQ (reference sequence). CDR3 length: 14 amino acids. The CDR3 nucleotides are TGTGCCAGCAGCTTAGCCCCGGTGGACACTGAAGCTTTCTTT. It codes for CASSLAPVDTEAFF. Supplemented by reference TRBV7-9 and TRBJ1-1, the full variable domain reads DTGVSQNPRHKITKRGQNVTFRCDPISEHNRLYWYRQTLGQGPEFLTYFQNEAQLEKSRLLSDRFSAERPKGSFSTLEIQRTEQGDSAMYLCASSLAPVDTEAFFGQGTRLTVV.

The V and J genes are TRBV25-1 and TRBJ1-1; the D gene is possibly TRBD1 (5 bases). The germline gives CDR1 MGHDK, CDR2 SYGVNS. This CDR3 comprises 14 residues. Trimming stripped 6 bases from V and 5 bases from J, with 16 bases between. CDR3 sequence: CASSLYLTDTEAFF. The DNA for the CDR3 is TGTGCCAGCAGCTTATATCTGACAGATACTGAAGCTTTCTTT. Using reference TRBV25-1 and TRBJ1-1 for the parts outside the CDR3, the full variable domain is EADIYQTPRYLVIGTGKKITLECSQTMGHDKMYWYQQDPGMELHLIHYSYGVNSTEKGDLSSESTVSRIRTEHFPLTLESARPSHTSQYLCASSLYLTDTEAFFGQGTRLTVV.

The chain is built from TRBV19 and TRBJ2-1; D remains ambiguous. Germline V gene data show CDR1 as LNHDA and CDR2 as SQIVND (reference sequence). V was pared by 7 bases and J by 5 bases, with 9 bases between. The CDR3 is made up of 12 amino acids. The CDR3 here is CASKGLNNEQFF. In nucleotides, the CDR3 is TGTGCCAGTAAGGGATTGAACAATGAGCAGTTCTTC.

The chain carries TRBV20-1 and TRBJ2-7; D is unclear. Trimming removed 0 bases at V and 2 bases at J, with 11 bases between. Per the germline V gene, CDR1 is DFQATT and CDR2 is SNEGSKA (reference sequence). The CDR3 length is 14 residues. The CDR3 protein is CSARDTRKAYEQYF. DNA of the CDR3: TGCAGTGCTAGAGATACAAGGAAAGCCTACGAGCAGTACTTC.